These 18 T cell receptor beta chains originate from one sample sequenced in a study of blood T cell repertoires in COVID-19. Libraries were prepared by immunoSEQ multiplex PCR; TCRdb keeps only in-frame clonotypes and omits some of them. Among around 130,000 clones listed, 80% to 85% were seen once. The sequencing input was PBMCs or T cells enriched from blood (not recorded which). These receptors were taken from a man aged 25 to 40 who had recovered from COVID-19.

This chain uses TRBV2 with TRBJ1-1; 9 nucleotides align to TRBD1. The junction had 6 bases not matched to a gene; V was cut back by 6 bases and J by 10 bases. In germline, CDR1 is SNHLY, CDR2 FYNNEI. The CDR3 covers 12 residues. CDR3 DNA: TGTGCCAGCAGGGAGACAGGGGGAATAGCTTTCTTT. Its protein product is CASRETGGIAFF.

The chain is built from TRBV5-1 and TRBJ1-4; 8 nucleotides line up with TRBD1. The J segment lost 5 bases and the V segment lost 3 bases, leaving 12 bases of the junction unmatched. Germline V gene data show CDR1 as SGHRS and CDR2 as YFSETQ. The CDR3 contains 17 residues. CDR3 DNA: TGCGCCAGCAGCTCGGAGCAGGGACAGGAGAGCAATGAAAAACTGTTTTTT. Translated, it gives CASSSEQGQESNEKLFF. Full variable domain (missing parts from reference TRBV5-1 and TRBJ1-4): KAGVTQTPRYLIKTRGQQVTLSCSPISGHRSVSWYQQTPGQGLQFLFEYFSETQRNKGNFPGRFSGRQFSNSRSEMNVSTLELGDSALYLCASSSEQGQESNEKLFFGSGTQLSVL.

This chain connects TRBV2 to TRBJ1-5, with D unresolved. This CDR3 is built from 15 residues. CDR1 and CDR2 from the germline V gene are SNHLY and FYNNEI. Trimming removed 3 bases at V and 2 bases at J, with 11 bases between. The CDR3 loop reads CASSENTGGNQPQHF. The CDR3 coding sequence is TGTGCCAGCAGTGAGAATACGGGTGGCAATCAGCCCCAGCATTTT. Full variable domain (rest looked up from reference TRBV2 and TRBJ1-5): EPEVTQTPSHQVTQMGQEVILRCVPISNHLYFYWYRQILGQKVEFLVSFYNNEISEKSEIFDDQFSVERPDGSNFTLKIRSTKLEDSAMYFCASSENTGGNQPQHFGDGTRLSIL.

This clone came up once. This chain joins TRBV3-1 (or the pseudogene TRBV3-2) and TRBJ1-4; D unresolved. CDR3 size: 12 residues. Per germline, CDR1 LGHDT and CDR2 YNNKEL (reference sequence). Between the trimmed V and J ends, which lost 1 base and 7 bases, there was a span of 4 bases. The CDR3 reads CASSQAGEKLFF. The CDR3 bases are TGTGCCAGCAGCCAAGCGGGTGAAAAACTGTTTTTT.

The V call is TRBV2, the J call TRBJ2-7; D is perhaps TRBD2 (5 bases). Germline lookup yields CDR1 SNHLY and CDR2 FYNNEI. The CDR3 totals 14 residues. Trimming left V 6 bases short and J 4 bases short, with 16 bases between. The CDR3 protein is CASRPDLGGYEQYV. The CDR3 region has the DNA TGTGCCAGCAGGCCCGATTTGGGCGGGTACGAGCAGTACGTC.

This sequence joins TRBV6-5 and TRBJ2-7, with D perhaps matching TRBD2 (6 bases). Germline CDR1 MNHEY, CDR2 SVGAGI. Trimming pared 8 bases from V and 7 bases from J, leaving 21 bases between. The CDR3 spans 14 residues. Here the CDR3 DNA reads TGTGCCAGCGCCCAGCGGGCCCCCCTGAAAGAGCAGTACTTC. It is translated as CASAQRAPLKEQYF.

The gene calls are TRBV5-4 and TRBJ2-7, with 8 positions matching TRBD1. The J segment lost 2 bases and the V segment lost 4 bases, leaving 5 bases of the junction unmatched. Germline CDR1 and CDR2: SGHNT and YYREEE (reference sequence). CDR3 length: 14 residues. The CDR3 loop is CASSAGTGAYEQYV. The CDR3, as DNA: TGTGCCAGCAGCGCCGGGACAGGAGCCTACGAGCAGTACGTC.

The chain recombines TRBV7-6 with TRBJ2-3; no reliable D call. This CDR3 is 14 amino acids long. Between the trimmed V and J ends, which lost 5 bases and 3 bases, there was a span of 12 bases. The germline V gene has CDR1 SGHVS and CDR2 FNYEAQ. The CDR3: CASSPGVQTDTQYF. Here the CDR3 DNA reads TGTGCCAGCAGCCCAGGCGTCCAGACAGATACGCAGTATTTT. Combining the CDR3 with reference TRBV7-6 and TRBJ2-3 gives the whole variable domain GAGVSQSPRYKVTKRGQDVALRCDPISGHVSLYWYRQALGQGPEFLTYFNYEAQQDKSGLPNDRFSAERPEGSISTLTIQRTEQRDSAMYRCASSPGVQTDTQYFGPGTRLTVL.

The V gene is TRBV5-4, the J gene TRBJ2-3; 7 bases are shared with TRBD2. This CDR3 has 14 residues. V trimming: 4 bases; J trimming: 3 bases; junction bases outside the gene matches: 5. Germline V gene sequence: CDR1 SGHNT, CDR2 YYREEE (reference sequence). CDR3 nucleotides: TGTGCCAGCAGCCCGGGTAGCGGGACAGATACGCAGTATTTT. Its translation: CASSPGSGTDTQYF.

This chain connects TRBV15 to TRBJ1-5; TRBD1 might be the D (6 bases). This CDR3 comprises 16 residues. Germline CDR1 reads LNHNV; CDR2 reads YYDKDF (reference sequence). V was cut by 2 bases and J by 0 bases, with 11 bases left in between. CDR3 region: CATSRMDSHSNQPQHF. CDR3 nucleotide sequence: TGTGCCACCAGCAGAATGGACAGCCATAGCAATCAGCCCCAGCATTTT.

The J gene is TRBJ2-7, the V gene TRBV27; TRBD1 is a possible D gene (5 bases). Per the germline V gene, CDR1 is MNHEY and CDR2 is SMNVEV (reference sequence). The CDR3 has 11 amino acids. CDR3 sequence reads: CASSFAASGNV. The CDR3 DNA is TGTGCCAGCAGTTTCGCGGCCTCAGGGAACGTC.

This chain connects TRBV29-1 to TRBJ1-4; D is unresolved. This CDR3 spans 11 amino acids. Germline CDR1 SQVTM, CDR2 ANQGSEA. Deletions cut 6 bases from V and 4 bases from J, with 6 bases between. The CDR3 DNA follows: TGCAGCGTGCAGGATAATGAAAAACTGTTTTTT. Residues: CSVQDNEKLFF.

V gene TRBV2 combines with J gene TRBJ2-3, with TRBD2 as a possible D gene (5 bases). Germline CDR1 and CDR2: SNHLY and FYNNEI. The length of the CDR3 is 12 residues. The V gene lost 8 bases and the J gene lost 4 bases, with 10 bases spanning the gap. The CDR3 DNA reads as TGTGCCAGCCGAGGGCTGCCAGATACGCAGTATTTT. It encodes CASRGLPDTQYF.

About this clone: Other DNA sequences in this specimen translate into the identical CDR3. The chain joins TRBV27 to TRBJ2-1; 9 bases line up with TRBD2. The J segment lost 0 bases and the V segment lost 2 bases, leaving 2 bases of the junction unmatched. This CDR3 contains 16 residues. Germline CDR1 MNHEY, CDR2 SMNVEV (reference sequence). The CDR3 coding sequence is TGTGCCAGCAGTTTAGGAGCGGGAGGCTCCTACAATGAGCAGTTCTTC. This encodes CASSLGAGGSYNEQFF.

A few counts support this clone. The rearrangement uses TRBV6-1 and TRBJ1-1; unclear D gene. Germline CDR1 and CDR2: MNHNS and SASEGT. Trimming left V 0 bases short and J 5 bases short, with 10 bases between. The CDR3 contains 14 residues. Here the CDR3 DNA reads TGTGCCAGCAGTGAAGCGGCGGAGGGAACTGAAGCTTTCTTT. This encodes CASSEAAEGTEAFF.

V and J are TRBV18 and TRBJ2-5, with D tentatively TRBD1 (7 bases). The V gene lost 5 bases and the J gene lost 5 bases, with 18 bases spanning the gap. The CDR3 consists of 15 residues. Germline CDR1 is KGHSH and CDR2 is LQKENI. The chain's CDR3 is CASSVGLGGQETQYF. CDR3 DNA: TGTGCCAGCTCAGTCGGACTCGGGGGACAGGAGACCCAGTACTTC.

Written as DNA, the CDR3 is TGCGCCAGCGGACTACCCACCTACGAGCAGTACTTC. This sequence encodes CASGLPTYEQYF. This chain joins TRBV10-2 and TRBJ2-7; D may be TRBD2 (6 bases). There are 12 residues in the CDR3. V gave up 8 bases and J gave up 2 bases, with 10 bases separating them. Germline V gives CDR1 WSHSY, CDR2 SAAADI.

V is TRBV13 and J is TRBJ2-5; perhaps TRBD2 as D (6 bases). Trimming shortened V by 5 bases and J by 5 bases, and 24 bases separated the two germline ends. Germline assignment: CDR1 PRHDT and CDR2 FYEKMQ (reference sequence). This CDR3 comprises 17 residues. CDR3 nucleotide sequence: TGTGCCAGCAGCCCCACCGCTAGCGAACAAGTGACGGAGACCCAGTACTTC. Translated: CASSPTASEQVTETQYF.